Following are 10 T cell receptor beta chains from one sample sequenced in a study of beta chain features in type 1 diabetes. Study-wide results and limits: People with Type 1 diabetes carried modestly yet significantly shorter TCRB CDR3s in all four CD4+ subsets.

As every portion of the isolated RNA was reverse transcribed, the sequencing read expressed TCRB transcripts. TCRdb keeps only in-frame clones here, not all; method: immunoSEQ multiplex PCR. The data contain 640,000 or so clones, about 14% of them singletons. Their target antigens are unknown. What was sequenced was naive CD4+ T cells from blood. The receptors derive from a man between 18 and 29 years old with type 1 diabetes.

This clone was found a few times. The chain uses TRBV10-3 and TRBJ2-7, with TRBD2 as a possible D gene (6 bases). V was pared by 4 bases and J by 4 bases, with 14 bases between. From germline, CDR1 is ENHRY and CDR2 SYGVKD. The CDR3 spans 14 residues. The CDR3 region is CAISGTRRGYEQYF. The CDR3 DNA is TGTGCCATCAGTGGAACTAGGAGGGGATACGAGCAGTACTTC.

This clone was detected only a few times. The CDR3 DNA reads as TGTGCCACCAGCAGAGTACCGGGACTAGCGGGAGAGACCCAGTACTTC. This translates into CATSRVPGLAGETQYF. The V call is TRBV15, the J call TRBJ2-5; 12 bases fit TRBD2. CDR3 length: 16 residues. Germline CDR1 is LNHNV and CDR2 is YYDKDF (reference sequence). V dropped 1 base and J dropped 4; count of bases not matched to a gene: 4.

The gene calls are TRBV9 and TRBJ2-5; 13 positions match TRBD2. CDR1 SGDLS and CDR2 YYNGEE come from the germline V gene. The CDR3 covers 22 residues. The V segment lost 2 bases and the J segment 5 bases; nucleotides outside the gene matches: 24. The CDR3 nucleotides read TGTGCCAGCAGCGTCAGACAGGGTTGGAGGACTAGCGGGAGTTGGATCGGGGAGACCCAGTACTTC. This gives the protein CASSVRQGWRTSGSWIGETQYF. The complete variable domain, with remaining parts taken from reference TRBV9 and TRBJ2-5, reads DSGVTQTPKHLITATGQRVTLRCSPRSGDLSVYWYQQSLDQGLQFLIQYYNGEERAKGNILERFSAQQFPDLHSELNLSSLELGDSALYFCASSVRQGWRTSGSWIGETQYFGPGTRLLVL.

CDR3 sequence (DNA): TGTGCCAGCAGCCAAGAGAGGACTCGCACAGATACGCAGTATTTT. This codes for CASSQERTRTDTQYF. This rearrangement joins TRBV4-2 to TRBJ2-3, with D tentatively TRBD2 (5 bases). CDR1 and CDR2 (germline): LGHNA, YNFKEQ. Trimming took 0 bases from V and 1 from J, leaving 8 bases between them. This CDR3 contains 15 residues.

The chain is built from TRBV5-4 and TRBJ2-1; D is undetermined. Trimming cost V 4 bases and J 6 bases, with 14 bases left between them. This CDR3 contains 14 residues. The V gene's germline CDR1 is SGHNT and CDR2 YYREEE (reference sequence). The DNA of the CDR3 is TGTGCCAGCAGCCACGCGACAAATTCCAATGAGCAGTTCTTC. Protein product: CASSHATNSNEQFF. Drawing the rest from reference TRBV5-4 and TRBJ2-1, the complete variable domain is ETGVTQSPTHLIKTRGQQVTLRCSSQSGHNTVSWYQQALGQGPQFIFQYYREEENGRGNFPPRFSGLQFPNYSSELNVNALELDDSALYLCASSHATNSNEQFFGPGTRLTVL.

The chain couples TRBV18 to TRBJ1-5; 8 bases agree with TRBD1. CDR1 and CDR2 (germline): KGHSH, LQKENI. After removal of 2 bases from V and 2 bases from J, the junction contained 11 bases not matched to a gene. The CDR3 totals 18 residues. CDR3 DNA: TGTGCCAGCTCACCAGCGGGGCATGACAGGGGAGGCAATCAGCCCCAGCATTTT. It translates to CASSPAGHDRGGNQPQHF. The entire variable domain, with the rest obtained from reference TRBV18 and TRBJ1-5, is as follows: NAGVMQNPRHLVRRRGQEARLRCSPMKGHSHVYWYRQLPEEGLKFMVYLQKENIIDESGMPKERFSAEFPKEGPSILRIQQVVRGDSAAYFCASSPAGHDRGGNQPQHFGDGTRLSIL.

V is TRBV29-1 and J is TRBJ1-2; 9 bases are a match to TRBD1. The V segment lost 7 bases and the J segment 6 bases; nucleotides outside the gene matches: 9. The CDR3 has 13 residues. The V gene's germline CDR1 is SQVTM and CDR2 ANQGSEA. CDR3 in amino acids: CSGYGTGFDGYTF. The CDR3 nucleotides read TGCAGCGGTTACGGGACAGGGTTTGATGGCTACACCTTC.

This clone was recorded a few times. The gene calls are TRBV28 and TRBJ2-7; 7 positions match TRBD1. This CDR3 comprises 13 residues. The germline CDR1 and CDR2 sequences are MDHEN and SYDVKM. The V segment lost 6 bases and the J segment 4 bases; nucleotides outside the gene matches: 6. CDR3 amino acids: CASRAGTAYEQYF. CDR3 DNA: TGTGCCAGCAGGGCTGGGACAGCTTACGAGCAGTACTTC.

V is TRBV5-1 and J is TRBJ2-4; 8 bases fit TRBD2. V gave up 3 bases and J gave up 8 bases; unmatched junction bases: 10. CDR3 length: 15 residues. Germline CDR1 and CDR2: SGHRS and YFSETQ. The chain's CDR3 is CASSSTGGHKDIQYF. The CDR3 DNA follows: TGCGCCAGCAGCTCTACGGGAGGGCACAAGGACATTCAGTACTTC.

The V gene is TRBV4-2, the J gene TRBJ1-4; possible D gene TRBD1, 5 bases. The CDR3 spans 15 residues. The V end lost 1 base, the J end lost 4 bases, and 10 bases lay between the germline ends. Germline V lookup: CDR1 LGHNA, CDR2 YNFKEQ. The CDR3 DNA reads TGTGCCAGCAGCCAAGGACAGACCCTTAATGAAAAACTGTTTTTT. Its protein product is CASSQGQTLNEKLFF.